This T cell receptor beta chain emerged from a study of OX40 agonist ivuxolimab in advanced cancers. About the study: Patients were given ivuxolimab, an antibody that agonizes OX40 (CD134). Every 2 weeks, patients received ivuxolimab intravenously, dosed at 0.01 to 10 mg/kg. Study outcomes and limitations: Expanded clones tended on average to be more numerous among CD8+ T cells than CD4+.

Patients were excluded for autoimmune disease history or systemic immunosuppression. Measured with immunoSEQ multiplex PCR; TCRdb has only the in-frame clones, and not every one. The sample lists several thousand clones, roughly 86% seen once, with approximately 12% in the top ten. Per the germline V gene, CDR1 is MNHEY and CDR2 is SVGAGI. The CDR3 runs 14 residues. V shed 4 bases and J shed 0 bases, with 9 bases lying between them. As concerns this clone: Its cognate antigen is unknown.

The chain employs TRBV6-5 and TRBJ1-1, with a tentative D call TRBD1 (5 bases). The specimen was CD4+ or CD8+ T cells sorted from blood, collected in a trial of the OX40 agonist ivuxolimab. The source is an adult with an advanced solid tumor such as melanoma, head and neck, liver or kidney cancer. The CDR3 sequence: CASSLTVMNTEAFF. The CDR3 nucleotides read TGTGCCAGCAGTTTGACAGTCATGAACACTGAAGCTTTCTTT.